This T cell receptor beta chain derives from a study of CD8+ T cells in alopecia areata (dated by TCRdb to the late 2010s). With respect to the entire study: Treated patients were enrolled in an open-label pilot trial of oral tofacitinib, 5 to 10 mg twice daily, for moderate-to-severe alopecia areata. immunoSEQ multiplex PCR using 35 Vbeta forward primers and 13 Jbeta reverse primers was used to amplify TCRbeta CDR3 regions. Scalp clonality was compared among normal scalp (n=4), patchy alopecia areata scalp (n=8), and alopecia totalis/universalis scalp (n=8). In treated patients, disease severity was measured using the SALT score, which gives the percentage of scalp surface area affected. Tofacitinib was administered for 6 to 18 months, and 6 months of follow-up off drug were then conducted to assess delayed response and recurrence. On the human side, TCRbeta sequencing was run on scalp tissue and on sorted CD4+ and CD8+ peripheral blood T cells from healthy controls and from alopecia areata patients with either patchy or totalis/universalis disease. The study used high-throughput TCRbeta sequencing to examine T cell clonal expansion in alopecia areata, in both the C3H/HeJ mouse model and human patients. RNA came from the PAXgene miRNA kit for fixed scalp, the miRNeasy kit for PBMCs, and the RNeasy kit for mouse skin. Tofacitinib-treated patients had biopsies at baseline and at 4 and 24 weeks of treatment, with a later scalp biopsy in several patients. Overall study results and their limits: Compared with mice, TCR sequences shared between patients were less clear, possibly partly because of HLA diversity across the patient population. Compared with normal scalp, lesional scalp had higher clonality and more expanded CD8+ clones, particularly in alopecia totalis/universalis, a pattern that suggests antigenic drive. Because the treated cohort was small and had just a single nonresponder, larger studies are needed to establish links between baseline CD8+ expansion and response. Many expanded lesional clones persisted in scalp and blood during tofacitinib treatment, which may partly explain relapse after stopping treatment. Resident alphabeta T cells in normal human skin are also sequenced, complicating scalp TCR repertoire analysis, unlike mouse skin dominated by gammadelta T cells. Tofacitinib significantly lowered scalp clonality and the number of expanded CD8+ clones among the top 100 scalp clones.

Libraries came from the immunoSEQ multiplex PCR assay. For TCR sequencing, RNA was extracted from every sample and reverse transcribed into cDNA to serve as template. SuperScript III was used to make first-strand cDNA, primed with a 2:1 mix of oligo-dT and random hexamers. Amplification bias was assessed with a synthetic immune receptor repertoire, and residual bias was removed computationally. On the authors' methods: After raw reads were preprocessed to remove errors, the CDR3 was defined following IMGT conventions as running from the conserved cysteine to phenylalanine. Clonality was calculated as 1 minus Shannon entropy normalized by log2 of the number of productive unique TCRs. Scalp TCRbeta sequences were cross-referenced with sorted blood CD4 and CD8 repertoires so that the CD4 or CD8 identity of scalp clones could be inferred. TCRdb's version of the immuneACCESS table is confined to in-frame rearrangements and falls short of the full clone set. An unresolved V gene accounts for under half of the shortfall where checked; the remainder is of unknown origin. That table furnishes V, J and clone size, whereas the DNA furnished D and trimming. In this sample the table shows about 19,000 clones, about 63% of which occur a single time. Around 8% of the sample belongs to the ten largest clones.

Sample time point, as interpreted from the label and publication: about 4 weeks on oral tofacitinib. The sample's treatment or condition label, decoded: oral pan-JAK inhibitor, 5-10 mg twice daily. From alopecia areata patients, peripheral blood was collected along with lesional scalp punch biopsies. Scalp biopsies from humans were placed right away in PAXgene tissue containers for fixation. This clone was counted between two and nine times. This receptor's antigen is unknown. No much larger clone is present one base from it, and per-base qualities are unavailable. The clonotype was recovered from a human donor with alopecia areata. The material sequenced was skin, taken at week 4, from a patient treated with tofacitinib.

The DNA reads TGTGCCAGCAGCCGCCTCCGGGACAGGGCCTACGAGCAGTACTTC. This yields the protein CASSRLRDRAYEQYF. The rearrangement combines TRBV6-6 with TRBJ2-7; TRBD1 aligns with 9 central bases. CDR1 is given as MNHNY and CDR2 as SVGAGI, both from the germline V gene (reference sequence). From its cysteine to its phenylalanine, the CDR3 spans 15 amino acids. CDR3 DNA is the only sequence kept; it has 45 bases, read in frame from the first base. Clipping removes 6 bases from V and 2 bases from J, with 8 as the unmatched junction base count.